This is a list of T cell receptor beta chains from one sample in a study of T cell responses to AZD1222 COVID-19 vaccine. Sequenced by immunoSEQ multiplex PCR; TCRdb stores in-frame clones only, minus some. The data contain under 95,000 clones, about 90% of them singletons. This specimen consisted of peripheral blood, obtained on day 0 of AZD1222 vaccination. The receptors were gathered from an adult in good health. CDR3s include the opening cysteine and the closing phenylalanine or tryptophan. D genes are given only for firm matches. Where a row states a size, it is once, few, many or the class of an expanded clone; other rows omit it.

j_call | d_call | v_call | clone_size | cdr3_nt | cdr3_aa
TRBJ1-1 | TRBD1 | TRBV29-1 | once | TGCAGCGCTCGGGACAGGGAAAACACTGAAGCTTTCTTT | CSARDRENTEAFF
TRBJ2-5 | - | TRBV19 | - | TGTGCCAGTAGTATAGTGGGGAGGGAGACCCAGTACTTC | CASSIVGRETQYF
TRBJ1-5 | TRBD1 | TRBV7-2 | - | TGTGCCAGCAGCTTAGGGACAGGTGATCAGCCCCAGCATTTT | CASSLGTGDQPQHF
TRBJ2-1 | - | TRBV10-3 | once | TGTGCCATCAAAGAGACCTTATACAATGAGCAGTTCTTC | CAIKETLYNEQFF
TRBJ2-5 | - | TRBV5-1 | - | TGCGCCAGCAGCCTACAACTTAGTTTAGGGAAAGAGGAGACCCAGTACTTC | CASSLQLSLGKEETQYF
TRBJ1-4 | - | TRBV3-1/TRBV3-2 | - | TGTGCCAGCAGCCGAAACCGGTCCCGGGACCGGCGACGTGGACTGTTTTTT | CASSRNRSRDRRRGLFF
TRBJ2-7 | TRBD1 | TRBV7-2 | - | TGTGCCAGCAGCTTAGGAGGGACAGCGACCTACGAGCAGTACTTC | CASSLGGTATYEQYF
TRBJ2-1 | - | TRBV5-5 | - | TGTGCCAGCAGTCGGACTAACCCCACGGAGATGATTGGGCAGTTCTTC | CASSRTNPTEMIGQFF
TRBJ2-7 | - | TRBV29-1 | - | TGCAGCGCCGCGGGACCGGCAGGGCAGTACTTC | CSAAGPAGQYF
TRBJ1-3 | TRBD1 | TRBV13 | - | TGTGCCAGCAGCTTCGACAGGGGAGGTGGAAACACCATATATTTT | CASSFDRGGGNTIYF
TRBJ2-6 | - | TRBV6-1 | - | TGTGCCAGCAGTGCCGCGACCACCATTTTCTCTGGGGCCAACGTCCTGACTTTC | CASSAATTIFSGANVLTF
TRBJ1-5 | - | TRBV3-1/TRBV3-2 | - | TGTGCCAGCAGCCATAGATCTCTGACGAGGGGGGACTATCAGCCCCAGCATTTT | CASSHRSLTRGDYQPQHF
TRBJ2-7 | - | TRBV18 | - | TGTGCCAGCTCACCAAGACCGGGACTTGGACTACCGACCCCTTGGGAGCAGTACTTC | CASSPRPGLGLPTPWEQYF
TRBJ2-3 | TRBD2 | TRBV27 | once | TGTGCCAGCAGTCCCGGACTAGCGGGGGCTACGCAGTATTTT | CASSPGLAGATQYF
TRBJ1-1 | - | TRBV2 | - | TGCACCCCCTGGGGTGCAGAGAACACTGAAGCTTTCTTT | CTPWGAENTEAFF
TRBJ1-5 | - | TRBV4-1 | - | TGCGCCAGCAGCCAAGATCGGGGAGATCAGCCCCAGCATTTT | CASSQDRGDQPQHF
TRBJ2-7 | - | TRBV7-9 | - | TGTGCCAGCAGCCCCCTGGGGGCAGGGAGGAACGAGCAGTACTTC | CASSPLGAGRNEQYF
TRBJ2-3 | TRBD2 | TRBV5-5 | - | TGTGCCAGCAGCCCCGCGGCTAGCGGGGGGGCAGATACGCAGTATTTT | CASSPAASGGADTQYF
TRBJ1-6 | - | TRBV19 | few | TGTGCCAGTACCTCAGCTGCATACTATAATTCACCCCTCCACTTT | CASTSAAYYNSPLHF
TRBJ1-5 | TRBD1 | TRBV6-1 | - | TGTGCCAGCAGTGTTGACAGGGGGCGGGGCAATCAGCCCCAGCATTTT | CASSVDRGRGNQPQHF
TRBJ2-3 | - | TRBV11-2 | - | TGTGCCAGCAGCCTGGGCGGTGGGGAGAATACGCAGTATTTT | CASSLGGGENTQYF
TRBJ2-1 | TRBD2 | TRBV6-5 | - | TGTGCCAGCAGTTCCCTAGCGGGGGGGAATCAGTTCTTC | CASSSLAGGNQFF
TRBJ1-1 | TRBD1 | TRBV11-1 | - | TGTGCCAGCAGCTTTGACAGGGCTAGGACTGAAGCTTTCTTT | CASSFDRARTEAFF
TRBJ1-1 | - | TRBV7-6 | - | TGTGCCAGCAGCTTACAGGGTTCCGAAGCTTTCTTT | CASSLQGSEAFF
TRBJ2-5 | - | TRBV11-3 | - | TGTGCCAGCAGCCTCAACAGGGTAGAGACCCAGTACTTC | CASSLNRVETQYF
TRBJ1-1 | TRBD1 | TRBV6-2/TRBV6-3 | - | TGTGCCAGCAGTTCTAACAGGGGGCGTATTGAAGCTTTCTTT | CASSSNRGRIEAFF
TRBJ2-5 | TRBD2 | TRBV29-1 | - | TGCAGCGTTAGCGGGGGGGTAGGGGAGACCCAGTACTTC | CSVSGGVGETQYF
TRBJ1-2 | TRBD1 | TRBV27 | once | TGTGCCAGCAGTGAGTTTCTGACAGGGAGGCATGGCTACACCTTC | CASSEFLTGRHGYTF
TRBJ2-7 | - | TRBV2 | - | TGTGCCAGCAGGGGGGAGGGGGACTACTTCGACGAGCAGTACTTC | CASRGEGDYFDEQYF